The clone carrying this T cell receptor beta chain appeared a single time. What it binds is not known. Per the germline V gene, CDR1 is SEHNR and CDR2 is FQNEAQ (reference sequence). V lost 2 bases and J 7 bases, leaving 11 bases between the germline ends. The CDR3 runs to 13 residues. Several immunoSEQ plates held equal portions of the genomic DNA taken from each subset. Sequencing was performed with immunoSEQ multiplex PCR; in TCRdb, only in-frame clones are kept and a portion is missing. This sample yields around 1.9 million clones, of which 80% to 95% are seen a single time; over 1.5% belongs to the top ten. The data originate from a study of shared clonotypes between healthy human individuals. Study results and limitations: Expectations were that clonotype sharing among donors would be affected by sequencing depth. Having only a few donors restricted how much genetic and exposure-history diversity was captured. Naive subsets generally exceeded memory subsets in estimated richness.

Terminally differentiated effector memory CD45RA+ cells were excluded by CCR7 positive selection of CD45RO-negative cells. This clonotype was obtained from a man aged 18 to 30 in good health. Some clones in this sample may be carry-over from other donors' samples. The rearrangement links TRBV7-9 to TRBJ1-1; no firm D call. The specimen sequenced was naive CD8+ T cells from PBMCs. The CDR3 protein is CASSLNKGSEAFF. Written as DNA, the CDR3 is TGTGCCAGCAGCTTAAATAAGGGCAGTGAAGCTTTCTTT.